Sequencing of this T cell receptor beta chain was carried out in a study of blood T cell repertoires in COVID-19. Per the authors' pipeline: Counts of nucleated cells, estimated from reference gene primer amplification, were obtained. Sequenced by immunoSEQ multiplex PCR; TCRdb stores in-frame clones only, minus some. That table supplies the V and J calls and clone size; D and trimming were determined from the DNA. The sample contains hundreds of thousands of clones, approximately 88% of which appear only once. The receptor comes from a woman in her forties or fifties with COVID-19, enrolled during active disease. Sequencing was carried out using peripheral blood.

CDR3 DNA: TGTGCCAGTAGTATCAGGGACTTCAGCTCCTACAATGAGCAGTTCTTC. It encodes CASSIRDFSSYNEQFF. This chain connects TRBV19 to TRBJ2-1, with D maybe TRBD2 (6 bases). The ends were cut back, 3 bases at V and 0 bases at J, with 12 bases in the middle. CDR3 length equals 16 residues. CDR1 and CDR2 (germline): LNHDA, SQIVND (reference sequence).